The 25 T cell receptor beta chains below all came from one sample that was sequenced in a study of cytomegalovirus exposure and HLA in healthy donors. The PCR had 60 Vbeta and 13 Jbeta primers. The assay was immunoSEQ multiplex PCR, and TCRdb's table has in-frame clones only and misses some. Of 90,000 to 120,000 clones detected, 50% to 70% appear once; the ten largest clones hold over 3.5%. Sample: PBMCs. The source of these receptors is a man aged 25-45 years in good health and CMV-seropositive.

The chain uses TRBV5-8 and TRBJ2-1, with a tentative D call TRBD2 (6 bases). The CDR3 totals 15 residues. V shed 4 bases and J shed 1 base, with 12 bases lying between them. Germline V gene data show CDR1 as SGHTS and CDR2 as YDEGEE. The CDR3 protein is CASSTRDFSYNEQFF. CDR3 coding DNA: TGTGCCAGCAGCACCCGGGACTTTTCCTACAATGAGCAGTTCTTC.

This rearrangement joins TRBV7-8 to TRBJ2-3; no reliable D call. This CDR3 comprises 14 residues. Germline CDR1 is SGHVS and CDR2 is FQNEAQ. Trimming left V 0 bases short and J 5 bases short, with 9 bases between. As DNA, the CDR3 is TGTGCCAGCAGCTTAGCGTTAGCTCGAGATACGCAGTATTTT. This translates into CASSLALARDTQYF. The full variable domain, rest sourced from reference TRBV7-8 and TRBJ2-3, is GAGVSQSPRYKVAKRGQDVALRCDPISGHVSLFWYQQALGQGPEFLTYFQNEAQLDKSGLPSDRFFAERPEGSVSTLKIQRTQQEDSAVYLCASSLALARDTQYFGPGTRLTVL.

The V call is TRBV30, the J call TRBJ2-3, with 8 nucleotides matching TRBD1. This CDR3 region has 13 residues. The junction had 6 bases not matched to a gene; V was cut back by 5 bases and J by 5 bases. Per germline, CDR1 GTSNPN and CDR2 SVGIG (reference sequence). In nucleotides, the CDR3 is TGTGCCTGGGGCCGACAGGGGAAAGATACGCAGTATTTT. Its protein product is CAWGRQGKDTQYF.

The chain joins TRBV29-1 to TRBJ2-3, with D uncertain. V was clipped by 5 bases and J by 0 bases, with 9 bases between them. Germline V lookup: CDR1 SQVTM, CDR2 ANQGSEA. The CDR3 has 13 amino acids. CDR3 amino acids: CSVYWSSTDTQYF. In nucleotides, the CDR3 is TGCAGCGTTTACTGGTCAAGCACAGATACGCAGTATTTT.

The chain combines TRBV9 with TRBJ1-6; a possible D gene is TRBD1 (6 bases). The germline CDR1 and CDR2 sequences are SGDLS and YYNGEE. Trimming removed 0 bases at V and 7 bases at J, with 11 bases between. The CDR3 consists of 15 residues. Written as DNA, the CDR3 is TGTGCCAGCAGCGTAGATTGGGGGCTCAATTCACCCCTCCACTTT. Translation: CASSVDWGLNSPLHF.

The chain uses TRBV7-9 and TRBJ1-1; no definite D call. Trimming shortened V by 1 base and J by 2 bases, and 8 bases separated the two germline ends. The CDR3 loop spans 14 amino acids. The germline V gene has CDR1 SEHNR and CDR2 FQNEAQ (reference sequence). The CDR3 DNA reads as TGTGCCAGCAGCTTAGGCCAGATCAACACTGAAGCTTTCTTT. It specifies CASSLGQINTEAFF.

The chain combines TRBV21-1 with TRBJ2-3; the D segment call TRBD2 is taken from the table without a DNA check. TRBV21-1 is annotated as a pseudogene. The CDR3 is 12 amino acids. This CDR3 is CASSMRKDTQYF. CDR3 DNA sequence: TGTGCCAGCAGCATGAGGAAAGATACGCAGTATTTT.

V and J are TRBV19 and TRBJ1-2; possible D gene TRBD1, 5 bases. V lost 6 bases and J 2 bases, leaving 16 bases between the germline ends. The CDR3 totals 15 residues. Germline-derived CDR1 and CDR2 are LNHDA and SQIVND (reference sequence). The CDR3 DNA follows: TGTGCCAGTAGCAACAATAGACAGAAAAACTATGGCTACACCTTC. Protein product: CASSNNRQKNYGYTF.

This clone has only a few counts. This sequence joins TRBV6-1 and TRBJ2-7; the D gene is possibly TRBD1 (6 bases). CDR3 length equals 13 residues. Germline V gene sequence: CDR1 MNHNS, CDR2 SASEGT. V gave up 8 bases and J gave up 9 bases, with 20 bases separating them. CDR3 sequence: CASSPRTAAWQYF. CDR3 bases: TGTGCCAGCTCACCACGGACAGCCGCCTGGCAGTACTTC.

The CDR3 loop is CASSYSGRENTIYF. For the CDR3, the DNA is TGTGCCAGCAGTTATTCAGGGAGGGAAAACACCATATATTTT. The J gene is TRBJ1-3, the V gene TRBV6-5, with TRBD1 as a possible D gene (5 bases). Trimming cost V 3 bases and J 6 bases, with 12 bases left between them. Germline CDR1 MNHEY, CDR2 SVGAGI. The CDR3 runs to 14 residues.

This chain uses TRBV7-6 with TRBJ2-5, with D perhaps TRBD1 (6 bases). Germline V lookup: CDR1 SGHVS, CDR2 FNYEAQ. The CDR3 covers 16 residues. V was trimmed by 2 bases and J by 3 bases, leaving 16 bases between them. CDR3 sequence: CASSLLGGVGKETQYF. CDR3 nucleotides: TGTGCCAGCAGCTTACTTGGGGGCGTAGGGAAAGAGACCCAGTACTTC.

The rearrangement uses TRBV30 and TRBJ2-5; 10 bases are a match to TRBD2. Germline values: CDR1 GTSNPN, CDR2 SVGIG (reference sequence). With 2 bases clipped from V and 5 bases from J, the junction kept 2 bases outside the gene matches. The CDR3 sequence is 13 residues long. The CDR3 DNA follows: TGTGCCTGGAGTAGCGGGGGGGTGGAGACCCAGTACTTC. Encoded protein: CAWSSGGVETQYF.

This CDR3 is CASSFYDSNQPQHF. The CDR3, as DNA: TGTGCCAGCAGCTTTTACGACAGTAATCAGCCCCAGCATTTT. The chain is built from TRBV5-6 and TRBJ1-5; D might be TRBD1 (5 bases). Per the germline V gene, CDR1 is SGHDT and CDR2 is YYEEEE. This CDR3 spans 14 amino acids. The V gene lost 2 bases and the J gene lost 4 bases, with 10 bases spanning the gap.

This chain connects TRBV4-2 to TRBJ2-2, with TRBD1 as a possible D gene (5 bases). Germline assignment: CDR1 LGHNA and CDR2 YNFKEQ. Trimming stripped 0 bases from V and 5 bases from J, with 7 bases between. The CDR3 contains 14 residues. CDR3 nucleotide sequence: TGTGCCAGCAGCCAAGATAGGGGAACCGGGGAGCTGTTTTTT. Translated: CASSQDRGTGELFF.

This clone has just a few counts. The gene calls are TRBV7-9 and TRBJ2-7, with 8 positions matching TRBD2. The length of the CDR3 is 15 residues. Per the germline V gene, CDR1 is SEHNR and CDR2 is FQNEAQ (reference sequence). J lost 4 bases, V lost 6 bases, and 11 bases had no gene match. The CDR3 spells CASRLIVAGGYEQYF. The DNA for the CDR3 is TGTGCCAGCAGGTTGATCGTGGCGGGGGGATACGAGCAGTACTTC.

The chain joins TRBV6-1 to TRBJ2-7, with 8 bases that match TRBD1. V trimming: 10 bases; J trimming: 5 bases; junction bases outside the gene matches: 13. This CDR3 has 14 residues. Germline V gene data show CDR1 as MNHNS and CDR2 as SASEGT. CDR3 nucleotides: TGTGCCACCGTGAGTCCGACAGGGGTCCACGAGCAGTACTTC. Protein: CATVSPTGVHEQYF.

The rearrangement uses TRBV7-2 and TRBJ2-7, with a tentative D call TRBD2 (6 bases). Per germline, CDR1 SGHTA and CDR2 FQGNSA. This CDR3 spans 16 amino acids. The V end lost 5 bases, the J end lost 3 bases, and 20 bases lay between the germline ends. CDR3 nucleotides: TGTGCCAGCAGCCAGGGTGCGATAGCGGCTTACTACGAGCAGTACTTC. Protein product: CASSQGAIAAYYEQYF.

V and J are TRBV19 and TRBJ2-7; D not certain. The CDR3 is made up of 13 amino acids. The germline gives CDR1 LNHDA, CDR2 SQIVND (reference sequence). V lost 3 bases, J lost 5 bases, and 11 bases lay in between. This CDR3 reads CASSIRVWDEQYF. The CDR3 DNA reads as TGTGCCAGTAGTATTCGGGTGTGGGACGAGCAGTACTTC.

This clone was seen only a few times. This sequence joins TRBV7-2 and TRBJ2-7, with 10 bases fitting TRBD2. Germline assignment: CDR1 SGHTA and CDR2 FQGNSA. The ends lost 1 base at V and 4 bases at J; junction bases unmatched: 7. This CDR3 is 16 amino acids long. The DNA of the CDR3 is TGTGCCAGCAGCTTAGGAGCGGGGGGGTCCCGTTACGAGCAGTACTTC. Translating it yields CASSLGAGGSRYEQYF.

A few counts support this clone. The chain employs TRBV4-1 and TRBJ2-1; the match to TRBD2 covers 12 bases. Germline lookup yields CDR1 MGHRA and CDR2 YSYEKL. V trimming: 6 bases; J trimming: 5 bases; junction bases outside the gene matches: 5. This CDR3 has 15 residues. CDR3 DNA sequence: TGCGCCAGCAGGCCGGGACTAGCGGGTAACAATGAGCAGTTCTTC. It encodes CASRPGLAGNNEQFF.

The gene calls are TRBV5-1 and TRBJ2-7, with D uncertain. V was pared by 2 bases and J by 0 bases, with 6 bases between. The CDR3 is made up of 13 amino acids. Germline CDR1 reads SGHRS; CDR2 reads YFSETQ. As DNA, the CDR3 is TGCGCCAGCAGCTTCGTCAGCTCCTACGAGCAGTACTTC. It is translated as CASSFVSSYEQYF.

This chain uses TRBV18 with TRBJ1-1, with 9 bases that match TRBD1. The CDR3 length is 15 residues. CDR1 is KGHSH and CDR2 is LQKENI in the germline V gene. The trim removed 5 bases at V and 6 bases at J, leaving 10 bases unmatched. This CDR3 reads CASSYTYRDRAEAFF. The CDR3 DNA is TGTGCCAGCTCATACACTTACCGGGACAGGGCTGAAGCTTTCTTT. Drawing the rest from reference TRBV18 and TRBJ1-1, the complete variable domain is NAGVMQNPRHLVRRRGQEARLRCSPMKGHSHVYWYRQLPEEGLKFMVYLQKENIIDESGMPKERFSAEFPKEGPSILRIQQVVRGDSAAYFCASSYTYRDRAEAFFGQGTRLTVV.

Worth noting for this clone: At one end the junction does not follow the germline gene, possibly because of a read error. The chain recombines TRBV11-2 with TRBJ2-7; the match to TRBD1 covers 9 bases. CDR3 length: 14 residues. The germline V gene has CDR1 SGHAT and CDR2 FQNNGV. The CDR3 loop reads CAGSAQQGAGEQYF. The CDR3 bases are TGTGCCGGCAGCGCACAACAGGGGGCGGGGGAGCAGTACTTC.

This chain links TRBV7-9 with TRBJ1-1; 7 nucleotides agree with TRBD1. This CDR3 has 14 residues. The V gene end was trimmed by 5 bases and the J gene end by 4 bases; junction bases not matched to a gene: 7. Germline V gene lookup returns CDR1 SEHNR and CDR2 FQNEAQ (reference sequence). CDR3 amino acids: CASSPRQGPTEAFF. DNA for the CDR3: TGTGCCAGCAGCCCCCGACAGGGCCCCACTGAAGCTTTCTTT.

The rearrangement uses TRBV7-9 and TRBJ2-5; D is perhaps TRBD2 (6 bases). There are 13 residues in the CDR3. Germline V gene sequence: CDR1 SEHNR, CDR2 FQNEAQ (reference sequence). V was clipped by 8 bases and J by 5 bases, with 15 bases between them. The CDR3 DNA reads as TGTGCCAGCCGCCCCGGGGGACGGGAGACCCAGTACTTC. Its translation is CASRPGGRETQYF.